Included here is one T cell receptor (beta chain) sequence, with context. Original processing notes: Estimates of nucleated cell counts were drawn from the amplification of reference gene primers. The data were produced by immunoSEQ multiplex PCR, yet TCRdb's version contains in-frame clones alone and is incomplete. That table supplies the V and J calls and clone size; D and trimming were determined from the DNA. The sample includes over 200,000 clones, around 82% of them seen just once. The data stem from a study of blood T cell repertoires in COVID-19. Turning to the study itself: Sample material is recorded as cDNA or gDNA derived from T cells, B-cell-depleted T cells, or PBMCs.

With 8 bases removed from V and 1 base from J, the gap between germline ends came to 15 bases. There are 15 residues in the CDR3. CDR1 is SEHNR and CDR2 is FQNEAQ in the germline V gene (reference sequence). Sequences were obtained from peripheral blood. The clonotype comes from a man in his forties with active or convalescent COVID-19. The J gene is TRBJ1-5, the V gene TRBV7-9; D might be TRBD1 (6 bases). Written as DNA, the CDR3 is TGTGCCAGCCGCCTGGGGGGGGCGAGCAATCAGCCCCAGCATTTT. It codes for CASRLGGASNQPQHF.